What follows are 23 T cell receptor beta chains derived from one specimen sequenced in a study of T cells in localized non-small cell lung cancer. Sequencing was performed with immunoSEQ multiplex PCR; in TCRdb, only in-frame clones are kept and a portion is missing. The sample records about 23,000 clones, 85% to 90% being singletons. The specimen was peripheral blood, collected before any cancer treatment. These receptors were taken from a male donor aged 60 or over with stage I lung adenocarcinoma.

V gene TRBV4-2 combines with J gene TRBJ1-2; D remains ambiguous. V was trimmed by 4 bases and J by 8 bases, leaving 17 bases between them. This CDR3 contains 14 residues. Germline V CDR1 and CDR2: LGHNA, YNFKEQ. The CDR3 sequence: CASSRTHEIGGYTF. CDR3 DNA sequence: TGTGCCAGCAGCCGGACCCATGAGATCGGGGGCTACACCTTC.

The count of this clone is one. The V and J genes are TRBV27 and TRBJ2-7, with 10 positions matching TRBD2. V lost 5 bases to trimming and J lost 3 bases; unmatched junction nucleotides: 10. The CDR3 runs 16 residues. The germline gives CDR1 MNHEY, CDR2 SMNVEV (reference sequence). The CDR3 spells CASSNLGASGSYEQYF. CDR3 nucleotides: TGTGCCAGCAGTAACCTTGGAGCTAGCGGGAGCTACGAGCAGTACTTC.

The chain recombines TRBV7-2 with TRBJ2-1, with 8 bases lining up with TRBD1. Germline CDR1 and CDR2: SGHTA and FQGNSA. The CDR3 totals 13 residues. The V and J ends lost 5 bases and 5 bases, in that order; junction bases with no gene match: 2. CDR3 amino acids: CASSTTGDNEQFF. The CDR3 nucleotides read TGTGCCAGCAGCACGACAGGGGACAATGAGCAGTTCTTC.

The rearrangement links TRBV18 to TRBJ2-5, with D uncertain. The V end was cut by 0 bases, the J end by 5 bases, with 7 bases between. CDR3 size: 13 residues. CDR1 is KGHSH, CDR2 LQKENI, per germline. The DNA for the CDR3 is TGTGCCAGCTCACCACCGGTTATGGAGACCCAGTACTTC. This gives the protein CASSPPVMETQYF.

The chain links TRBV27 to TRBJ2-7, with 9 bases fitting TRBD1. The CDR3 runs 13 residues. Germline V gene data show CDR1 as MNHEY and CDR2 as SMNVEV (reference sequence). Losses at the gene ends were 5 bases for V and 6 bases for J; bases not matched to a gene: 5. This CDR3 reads CASSRRQGGEQYF. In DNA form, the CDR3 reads TGTGCCAGCAGTAGGAGACAGGGGGGCGAGCAGTACTTC.

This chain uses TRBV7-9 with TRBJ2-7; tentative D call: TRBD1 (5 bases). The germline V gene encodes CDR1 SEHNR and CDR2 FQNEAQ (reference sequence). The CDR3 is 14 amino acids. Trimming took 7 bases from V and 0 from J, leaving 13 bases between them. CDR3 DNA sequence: TGTGCCAGCACAGTGCAGGGTACCTCCTACGAGCAGTACTTC. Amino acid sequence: CASTVQGTSYEQYF.

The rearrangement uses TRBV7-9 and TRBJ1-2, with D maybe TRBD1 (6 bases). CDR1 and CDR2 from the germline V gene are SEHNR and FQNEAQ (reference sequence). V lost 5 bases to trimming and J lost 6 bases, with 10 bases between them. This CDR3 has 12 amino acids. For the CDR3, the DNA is TGTGCCAGCAGCCCGACAGGAGATGGCTACACCTTC. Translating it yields CASSPTGDGYTF.

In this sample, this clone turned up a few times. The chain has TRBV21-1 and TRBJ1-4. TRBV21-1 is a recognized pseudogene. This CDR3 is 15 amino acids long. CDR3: CASSPHGRNNEKLFF. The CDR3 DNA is TGTGCCAGCAGCCCTCACGGGCGCAATAATGAAAAACTGTTTTTT.

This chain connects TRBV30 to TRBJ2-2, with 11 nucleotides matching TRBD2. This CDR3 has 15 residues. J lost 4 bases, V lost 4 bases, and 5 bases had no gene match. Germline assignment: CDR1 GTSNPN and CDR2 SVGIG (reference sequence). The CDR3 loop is CAWNFGTSGTGELFF. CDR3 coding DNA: TGTGCCTGGAATTTTGGGACTAGCGGCACCGGGGAGCTGTTTTTT.

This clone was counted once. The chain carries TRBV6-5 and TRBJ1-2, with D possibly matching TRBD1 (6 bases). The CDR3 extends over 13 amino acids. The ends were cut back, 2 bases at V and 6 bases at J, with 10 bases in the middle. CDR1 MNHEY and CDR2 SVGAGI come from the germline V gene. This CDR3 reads CASSYGQLHGYTF. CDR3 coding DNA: TGTGCCAGCAGTTACGGACAGTTGCATGGCTACACCTTC.

CDR3 in DNA: TGTGCCATCAGGACAGGGGGTATCTCTGGAAACACCATATATTTT. This encodes CAIRTGGISGNTIYF. The chain links TRBV10-3 to TRBJ1-3; 9 bases agree with TRBD1. The CDR3 contains 15 residues. The ends lost 6 bases at V and 0 bases at J; junction bases unmatched: 3. The germline V gene has CDR1 ENHRY and CDR2 SYGVKD.

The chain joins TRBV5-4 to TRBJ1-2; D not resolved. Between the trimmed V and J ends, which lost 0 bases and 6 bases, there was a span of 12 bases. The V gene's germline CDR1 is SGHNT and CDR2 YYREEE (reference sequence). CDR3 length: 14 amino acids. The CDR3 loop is CASSLVSRADGYTF. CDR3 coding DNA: TGTGCCAGCAGCTTGGTCTCCCGGGCAGATGGCTACACCTTC.

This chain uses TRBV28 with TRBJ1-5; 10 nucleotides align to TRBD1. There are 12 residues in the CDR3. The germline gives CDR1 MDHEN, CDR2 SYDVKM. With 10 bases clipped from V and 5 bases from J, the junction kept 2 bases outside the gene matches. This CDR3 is CAIGTGDQPQHF. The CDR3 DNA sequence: TGTGCCATCGGGACAGGGGATCAGCCCCAGCATTTT.

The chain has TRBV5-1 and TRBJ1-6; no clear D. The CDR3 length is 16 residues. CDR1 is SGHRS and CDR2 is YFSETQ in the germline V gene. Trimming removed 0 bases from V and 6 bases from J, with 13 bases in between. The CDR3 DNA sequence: TGCGCCAGCAGCTTGGATGTGGGTTTGAGTAATTCACCCCTCCACTTT. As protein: CASSLDVGLSNSPLHF.

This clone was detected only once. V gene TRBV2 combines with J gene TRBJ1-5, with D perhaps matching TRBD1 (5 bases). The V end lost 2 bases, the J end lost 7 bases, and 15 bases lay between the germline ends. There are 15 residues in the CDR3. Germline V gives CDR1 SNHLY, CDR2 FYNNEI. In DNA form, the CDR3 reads TGTGCCAGCAGTGAACTTATGGGGGGGGTGCAGCCCCAGCATTTT. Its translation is CASSELMGGVQPQHF.

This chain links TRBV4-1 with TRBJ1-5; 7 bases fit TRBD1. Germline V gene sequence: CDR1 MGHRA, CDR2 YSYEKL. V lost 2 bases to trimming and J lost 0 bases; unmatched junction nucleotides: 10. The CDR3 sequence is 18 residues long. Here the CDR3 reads CASSQSIPGTDSNQPQHF. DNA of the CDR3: TGCGCCAGCAGCCAATCAATTCCCGGGACAGATAGCAATCAGCCCCAGCATTTT.

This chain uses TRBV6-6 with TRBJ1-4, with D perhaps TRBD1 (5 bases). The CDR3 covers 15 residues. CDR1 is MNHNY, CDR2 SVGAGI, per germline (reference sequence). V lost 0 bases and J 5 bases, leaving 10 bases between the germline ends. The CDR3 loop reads CASSYSLGGNEKLFF. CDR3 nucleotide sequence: TGTGCCAGCAGTTACTCCCTCGGGGGGAATGAAAAACTGTTTTTT.

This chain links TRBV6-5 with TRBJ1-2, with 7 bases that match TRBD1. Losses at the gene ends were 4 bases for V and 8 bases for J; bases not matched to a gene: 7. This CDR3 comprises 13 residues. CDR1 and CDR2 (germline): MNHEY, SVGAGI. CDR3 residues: CASSLTGSWGYTF. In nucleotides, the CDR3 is TGTGCCAGCAGTTTGACAGGGAGTTGGGGCTACACCTTC.

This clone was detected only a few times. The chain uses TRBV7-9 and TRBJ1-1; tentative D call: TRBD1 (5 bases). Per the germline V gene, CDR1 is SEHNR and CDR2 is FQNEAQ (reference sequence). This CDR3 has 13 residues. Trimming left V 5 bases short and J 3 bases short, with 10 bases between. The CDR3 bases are TGTGCCAGCAGCCCTCCGGGACACACTGAAGCTTTCTTT. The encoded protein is CASSPPGHTEAFF.

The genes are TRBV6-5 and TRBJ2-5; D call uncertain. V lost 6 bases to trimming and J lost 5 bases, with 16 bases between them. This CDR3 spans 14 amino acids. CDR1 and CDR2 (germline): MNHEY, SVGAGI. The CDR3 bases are TGTGCCAGCAGCCGACGGAGTGTGAGGGAGACCCAGTACTTC. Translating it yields CASSRRSVRETQYF.

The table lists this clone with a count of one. The CDR3 loop reads CASSSNWADTEAFF. The DNA for the CDR3 is TGTGCCAGCAGCTCTAATTGGGCCGACACTGAAGCTTTCTTT. The chain has TRBV7-2 and TRBJ1-1, with no clear D. CDR3 length: 14 residues. Per the germline V gene, CDR1 is SGHTA and CDR2 is FQGNSA. V lost 4 bases and J lost 3, with 12 bases in between.

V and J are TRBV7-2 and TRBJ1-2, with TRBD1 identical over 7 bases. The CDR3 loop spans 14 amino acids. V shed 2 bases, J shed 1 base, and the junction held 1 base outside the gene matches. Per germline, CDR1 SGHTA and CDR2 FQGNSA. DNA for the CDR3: TGTGCCAGCAGCTTAAACAGGGGTAACTATGGCTACACCTTC. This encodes CASSLNRGNYGYTF.

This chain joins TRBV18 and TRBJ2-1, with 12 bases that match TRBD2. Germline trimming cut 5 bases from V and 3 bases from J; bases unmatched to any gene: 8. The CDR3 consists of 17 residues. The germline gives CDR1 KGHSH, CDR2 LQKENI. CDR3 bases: TGTGCCAGCTCATCGTCTACTAGCGGGGGGCACTACAATGAGCAGTTCTTC. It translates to CASSSSTSGGHYNEQFF.